The 17 T cell receptor beta chains below come from one sample, sequenced in a study of blood T cell repertoires in COVID-19 (dated by TCRdb to the early 2020s). Library generation was performed with the immunoSEQ multiplex PCR assay. TCRdb took this table from immuneACCESS and kept in-frame rearrangements with V and J called. Such tables lack part of the clones; where checked against another copy, unresolved V genes explain under half of the gap, and the rest is unexplained. This sample holds roughly 150,000 clones; roughly 78% were observed only once. More than 6.5% of the sample rests with the top ten. Input material: peripheral blood. Receptors originate from an older woman with COVID-19, enrolled during active disease.

V usage is TRBV28 and J usage is TRBJ2-7; D is possibly TRBD2 (6 bases). The V gene's germline CDR1 is MDHEN and CDR2 SYDVKM. Trimming removed 3 bases at V and 1 base at J, with 10 bases between. This CDR3 contains 14 residues. In DNA form, the CDR3 reads TGTGCCAGCAGTTTGACCGGGACTTCCTACGAGCAGTACTTC. It encodes CASSLTGTSYEQYF.

The CDR3 sequence is CASSLSLQGAIRTTNEKLFF. CDR3 coding DNA: TGCGCCAGCAGCTTGAGTCTACAGGGGGCAATAAGGACGACTAATGAAAAACTGTTTTTT. The rearrangement links TRBV5-1 to TRBJ1-4; TRBD1 matches 9 bases. The germline V gene has CDR1 SGHRS and CDR2 YFSETQ. Losses at the gene ends were 1 base for V and 2 bases for J; bases not matched to a gene: 15. CDR3 length equals 20 residues.

This sequence joins TRBV3-1 (or the pseudogene TRBV3-2) and TRBJ1-2; D might be TRBD1 (5 bases). The CDR3 length is 13 residues. The V and J ends lost 4 bases and 7 bases respectively, with 13 bases between them. Germline CDR1 LGHDT, CDR2 YNNKEL (reference sequence). The CDR3 reads CASSLRRDSGYTF. For the CDR3, the DNA is TGTGCCAGCAGCCTCCGCCGGGACTCTGGCTACACCTTC.

The CDR3 spells CASSRSGALQETQYF. The CDR3 coding sequence is TGCGCCAGCAGCCGGAGCGGGGCCCTTCAAGAGACCCAGTACTTC. The V gene is TRBV5-1, the J gene TRBJ2-5; TRBD2 matches at 7 bases. The CDR3 spans 15 residues. Germline CDR1 reads SGHRS; CDR2 reads YFSETQ. Trimming at V came to 4 bases and at J to 2 bases, leaving 8 bases not matched to a gene.

This clone was seen a handful of times. CDR3 in DNA: TGTGCCAGCAGCAAAACCCGGGGTACGCAGTATTTT. Translated: CASSKTRGTQYF. The chain joins TRBV6-5 to TRBJ2-3; TRBD2 might be the D (5 bases). CDR1 and CDR2 (germline): MNHEY, SVGAGI. The CDR3 is 12 amino acids. Trimming took 6 bases from V and 8 from J, leaving 12 bases between them.

This sequence joins TRBV11-2 and TRBJ2-3; D is perhaps TRBD2 (6 bases). Germline V CDR1 and CDR2: SGHAT, FQNNGV. The CDR3 is 17 amino acids. Trimming removed 1 base from V and 5 bases from J, with 19 bases in between. The DNA for the CDR3 is TGTGCCAGCAGCTTAGGATCCGGGGGACCCTGGGGAGATACGCAGTATTTT. Translating it yields CASSLGSGGPWGDTQYF.

This chain connects TRBV9 to TRBJ1-2; tentative D call: TRBD1 (6 bases). V dropped 3 bases and J dropped 1 base, with 10 bases sitting between them. Germline V gene data show CDR1 as SGDLS and CDR2 as YYNGEE. The CDR3 is 14 residues long. The CDR3 sequence is CASSGRDNNYGYTF. The CDR3 region has the DNA TGTGCCAGCAGCGGACGGGACAATAACTATGGCTACACCTTC.

This chain joins TRBV3-1 (or the pseudogene TRBV3-2) and TRBJ2-7; 10 bases agree with TRBD2. The CDR3 runs to 15 residues. Germline V lookup: CDR1 LGHDT, CDR2 YNNKEL (reference sequence). V dropped 2 bases and J dropped 9; count of bases not matched to a gene: 10. CDR3 DNA sequence: TGTGCCAGCAGCCAATACGAGCGGGAGGGCTCGGGGCAGTACTTC. This encodes CASSQYEREGSGQYF.

This clone was recorded a few times. This rearrangement joins TRBV19 to TRBJ1-2, with TRBD1 matching over 9 bases. This CDR3 has 15 amino acids. Germline CDR1 is LNHDA and CDR2 is SQIVND (reference sequence). V trimming: 10 bases; J trimming: 4 bases; junction bases outside the gene matches: 13. CDR3 loop: CATSRVGTGFYGYTF. The CDR3 DNA follows: TGTGCCACCTCCCGGGTGGGGACAGGGTTCTATGGCTACACCTTC.

The rearrangement joins TRBV7-9 to TRBJ2-1; the match to TRBD2 covers 8 bases. J was trimmed by 4 bases and V by 5 bases; bases with no gene match: 10. CDR3 length: 16 residues. The germline CDR1 and CDR2 sequences are SEHNR and FQNEAQ (reference sequence). CDR3 nucleotide sequence: TGTGCCAGCAGCCCCCGGGGGGGGAGTTTATACAATGAGCAGTTCTTC. Encoded protein: CASSPRGGSLYNEQFF.

The chain employs TRBV2 and TRBJ1-5, with a weak D call TRBD1 (5 bases). The CDR3 has 17 residues. V gave up 1 base and J gave up 4 bases, with 17 bases separating them. From germline, CDR1 is SNHLY and CDR2 FYNNEI. In nucleotides, the CDR3 is TGTGCCAGCAGTGAAGTGGGGGGAAGGGGCCCAAATCAGCCCCAGCATTTT. Translating gives CASSEVGGRGPNQPQHF.

A note on this clone: This specimen includes other DNA sequences encoding the same CDR3. The chain links TRBV5-1 to TRBJ1-1, with D hard to call. In germline, CDR1 is SGHRS, CDR2 YFSETQ. The V end lost 1 base, the J end lost 4 bases, and 8 bases lay between the germline ends. The length of the CDR3 is 13 residues. CDR3 in DNA: TGCGCCAGCAGCTTGTCAGGAGGCACTGAAGCTTTCTTT. This codes for CASSLSGGTEAFF. The variable domain in full, completed from reference TRBV5-1 and TRBJ1-1, reads KAGVTQTPRYLIKTRGQQVTLSCSPISGHRSVSWYQQTPGQGLQFLFEYFSETQRNKGNFPGRFSGRQFSNSRSEMNVSTLELGDSALYLCASSLSGGTEAFFGQGTRLTVV.

The chain combines TRBV19 with TRBJ2-6; D is possibly TRBD2 (6 bases). Trimming left V 5 bases short and J 0 bases short, with 11 bases between. CDR3 length: 16 amino acids. Per the germline V gene, CDR1 is LNHDA and CDR2 is SQIVND (reference sequence). For the CDR3, the DNA is TGTGCCAGTAGTCGGGACTCTAGCTCTGGGGCCAACGTCCTGACTTTC. Protein: CASSRDSSSGANVLTF. Full variable domain (outside the CDR3, taken from reference TRBV19 and TRBJ2-6): DGGITQSPKYLFRKEGQNVTLSCEQNLNHDAMYWYRQDPGQGLRLIYYSQIVNDFQKGDIAEGYSVSREKKESFPLTVTSAQKNPTAFYLCASSRDSSSGANVLTFGAGSRLTVL.

V is TRBV18 and J is TRBJ2-1; D is ambiguous. The CDR3 is 15 amino acids. The V and J ends lost 5 bases and 1 base respectively, with 12 bases between them. CDR1 is KGHSH, CDR2 LQKENI, per germline. DNA for the CDR3: TGTGCCAGCTCAGCCCCCCAGGTGTCCTACAATGAGCAGTTCTTC. Translating gives CASSAPQVSYNEQFF.

The gene calls are TRBV6-5 and TRBJ2-1; D might be TRBD1 (5 bases). From germline, CDR1 is MNHEY and CDR2 SVGAGI. The CDR3 length is 11 residues. V lost 7 bases and J 7 bases, leaving 8 bases between the germline ends. The CDR3 sequence: CASTGLNEQFF. Written as DNA, the CDR3 is TGTGCCAGCACAGGGCTTAATGAGCAGTTCTTC.

The chain carries TRBV18 and TRBJ1-1; D is undetermined. CDR1 KGHSH and CDR2 LQKENI come from the germline V gene. V was pared by 3 bases and J by 2 bases, with 13 bases between. The CDR3 is made up of 15 amino acids. The CDR3 bases are TGTGCCAGCTCACCTCCGGAGTTGGGTAACACTGAAGCTTTCTTT. Protein: CASSPPELGNTEAFF.

The V call is TRBV28, the J call TRBJ1-5; a possible D gene is TRBD1 (6 bases). Between the trimmed V and J ends, which lost 6 bases and 1 base, there was a span of 16 bases. Germline V lookup: CDR1 MDHEN, CDR2 SYDVKM. The CDR3 is made up of 16 amino acids. CDR3 loop: CASSPLGGASNQPQHF. The CDR3, as DNA: TGTGCCAGCAGCCCCCTGGGGGGGGCAAGCAATCAGCCCCAGCATTTT.